What follows are 21 T cell receptor beta chains derived from one specimen sequenced in a study of blood T cell repertoires in COVID-19. Produced via immunoSEQ multiplex PCR; TCRdb's table is partial and in-frame only. The table lists hundreds of thousands of clones, roughly 86% of them singletons. Sequenced sample: PBMCs or T cells enriched from blood (not recorded which). The receptors were sampled from a middle-aged woman with acute COVID-19.

This chain connects TRBV5-1 to TRBJ1-4; D not certain. With 4 bases removed from V and 4 bases from J, the gap between germline ends came to 14 bases. Looked up from germline, CDR1 is SGHRS and CDR2 is YFSETQ. The CDR3 contains 15 residues. CDR3 coding DNA: TGCGCCAGCAGCGGATCGCAGGCCCTTAATGAAAAACTGTTTTTT. Protein sequence: CASSGSQALNEKLFF.

This clone showed up just once. V gene TRBV6-5 combines with J gene TRBJ2-7, with D perhaps TRBD2 (6 bases). CDR1 is MNHEY and CDR2 is SVGAGI in the germline V gene. Trimming took 9 bases from V and 4 from J, leaving 16 bases between them. This CDR3 has 13 residues. This CDR3 is CASRWDGTYEQYF. The DNA for the CDR3 is TGTGCCAGTAGGTGGGACGGGACTTACGAGCAGTACTTC.

The rearrangement joins TRBV11-2 to TRBJ2-7, with 8 bases identical to TRBD1. Germline V gene lookup returns CDR1 SGHAT and CDR2 FQNNGV. This CDR3 is built from 15 residues. Trimming took 5 bases from V and 6 from J; bases not matched to a gene: 12. The CDR3 coding sequence is TGTGCCAGCAGCCCGAATACCGGACAGGGCGGCGAGCAGTACTTC. Translation: CASSPNTGQGGEQYF.

The rearrangement uses TRBV10-3 and TRBJ2-2; TRBD2 matches 10 bases. The V and J ends lost 6 bases and 6 bases, in that order; junction bases with no gene match: 7. Germline V gene lookup returns CDR1 ENHRY and CDR2 SYGVKD. The CDR3 covers 15 residues. The CDR3 reads CAISENSGGAGELFF. The CDR3 DNA reads as TGTGCCATCAGCGAGAACAGCGGGGGGGCCGGGGAGCTGTTTTTT.

This clone was recorded a few times. The genes are TRBV28 and TRBJ1-3, with D possibly matching TRBD1 (5 bases). This CDR3 is built from 14 residues. Deletions cut 5 bases from V and 3 bases from J, with 11 bases between. Germline V gives CDR1 MDHEN, CDR2 SYDVKM. CDR3 residues: CASSLYQGGNTIYF. The CDR3 bases are TGTGCCAGCAGTCTCTACCAGGGTGGAAACACCATATATTTT.

The chain uses TRBV18 and TRBJ1-3; 7 bases line up with TRBD1. Germline V gene sequence: CDR1 KGHSH, CDR2 LQKENI. The CDR3 covers 17 residues. V gave up 0 bases and J gave up 4 bases; unmatched junction bases: 9. Written as DNA, the CDR3 is TGTGCCAGCTCACCACCGACAGGGCTCATCCCGGGAAACACCATATATTTT. This sequence encodes CASSPPTGLIPGNTIYF.

V usage is TRBV25-1 and J usage is TRBJ2-7; D is possibly TRBD1 (5 bases). V was shortened by 8 bases and J by 1 base, with 18 bases between the two germline ends. Germline V gene lookup returns CDR1 MGHDK and CDR2 SYGVNS. CDR3 length equals 15 residues. CDR3 nucleotide sequence: TGTGCCAGCGGATCTGACCAGGGTCGATCCTACGAGCAGTACTTC. Its protein is CASGSDQGRSYEQYF.

This clone was counted a single time. The chain recombines TRBV3-1 (or the pseudogene TRBV3-2) with TRBJ2-7; possibly TRBD1 for D (6 bases). CDR3 size: 14 residues. The V end lost 0 bases, the J end lost 6 bases, and 12 bases lay between the germline ends. Germline CDR1 is LGHDT and CDR2 is YNNKEL (reference sequence). Here the CDR3 reads CASSQDNRDIEQYF. CDR3 nucleotides: TGTGCCAGCAGCCAAGACAACAGGGACATCGAGCAGTACTTC.

V is TRBV19 and J is TRBJ2-3, with 7 bases matching TRBD2. The CDR3 sequence is 14 residues long. Trimming at V came to 1 base and at J to 5 bases, leaving 3 bases not matched to a gene. CDR1 and CDR2 (germline): LNHDA, SQIVND (reference sequence). This CDR3 reads CASSIAGGRDTQYF. In DNA, the CDR3 is TGTGCCAGTAGTATAGCGGGGGGACGAGATACGCAGTATTTT.

The chain employs TRBV2 and TRBJ1-6, with 8 bases that match TRBD1. The CDR3 is made up of 15 amino acids. Germline CDR1 SNHLY, CDR2 FYNNEI. Trimming cost V 6 bases and J 5 bases; bases outside gene matches: 6. DNA of the CDR3: TGTGCCAGCAGGCTGACAGGGGATAATAATTCACCCCTCCACTTT. This gives the protein CASRLTGDNNSPLHF.

The CDR3 reads CSASPGGGIATNEKLFF. CDR3 sequence (DNA): TGCAGTGCTAGTCCAGGCGGGGGGATAGCAACTAATGAAAAACTGTTTTTT. The rearrangement joins TRBV20-1 to TRBJ1-4; D is possibly TRBD1 (5 bases). The CDR3 is 17 residues long. Germline values: CDR1 DFQATT, CDR2 SNEGSKA (reference sequence). The V gene lost 3 bases and the J gene lost 0 bases, with 17 bases spanning the gap.

Worth noting for this clone: The same CDR3 is also encoded by other DNA sequences in this sample. V gene TRBV6-5 combines with J gene TRBJ1-3; TRBD1 aligns across 7 bases. The CDR3 sequence is 15 residues long. After removal of 6 bases from V and 0 bases from J, the junction contained 5 bases not matched to a gene. Looked up from germline, CDR1 is MNHEY and CDR2 is SVGAGI. This chain's CDR3 is CASSRGQLSGNTIYF. The CDR3, as DNA: TGTGCCAGCAGCCGGGGACAGCTCTCTGGAAACACCATATATTTT.

V is TRBV7-9 and J is TRBJ2-3, with 10 bases that match TRBD1. The CDR3 sequence is 15 residues long. Germline CDR1 and CDR2: SEHNR and FQNEAQ (reference sequence). The V gene end was trimmed by 3 bases and the J gene end by 3 bases; junction bases not matched to a gene: 3. The DNA for the CDR3 is TGTGCCAGCAGCTTTAGGACAGGGGGTACAGATACGCAGTATTTT. Its protein is CASSFRTGGTDTQYF. Based on the CDR3 plus reference TRBV7-9 and TRBJ2-3, the full variable domain is DTGVSQNPRHKITKRGQNVTFRCDPISEHNRLYWYRQTLGQGPEFLTYFQNEAQLEKSRLLSDRFSAERPKGSFSTLEIQRTEQGDSAMYLCASSFRTGGTDTQYFGPGTRLTVL.

The gene calls are TRBV5-1 and TRBJ1-3; a weak D match, TRBD1 (5 bases). The germline V gene has CDR1 SGHRS and CDR2 YFSETQ. Between the trimmed V and J ends, which lost 2 bases and 5 bases, there was a span of 8 bases. The CDR3 sequence is 13 residues long. The CDR3 nucleotides are TGCGCCAGCAGCTTCACAGGCAGAAACACCATATATTTT. Its translation: CASSFTGRNTIYF.

V and J are TRBV7-2 and TRBJ1-6, with TRBD1 identical over 9 bases. The germline V gene encodes CDR1 SGHTA and CDR2 FQGNSA. Trimming took 5 bases from V and 10 from J; bases not matched to a gene: 9. The CDR3 loop spans 15 amino acids. The CDR3 spells CASSKTDRGRSPLHF. The CDR3 bases are TGTGCCAGCAGCAAGACGGACAGGGGTCGGTCACCCCTCCACTTT.

The V gene is TRBV30, the J gene TRBJ1-6, with D uncertain. This CDR3 spans 17 amino acids. Germline V CDR1 and CDR2: GTSNPN, SVGIG (reference sequence). V was clipped by 3 bases and J by 0 bases, with 15 bases between them. The CDR3 sequence is CAWSPGRKSSYNSPLHF. The CDR3 coding sequence is TGTGCCTGGAGCCCAGGTCGAAAGAGCTCCTATAATTCACCCCTCCACTTT.

The genes are TRBV24-1 and TRBJ2-2, with D tentatively TRBD2 (5 bases). The ends were cut back, 2 bases at V and 5 bases at J, with 5 bases in the middle. Germline assignment: CDR1 KGHDR and CDR2 SFDVKD. CDR3 length: 13 amino acids. In DNA form, the CDR3 reads TGTGCCACCAGTGATTGGAGGACCGGGGAGCTGTTTTTT. Translation: CATSDWRTGELFF.

The genes are TRBV4-1 and TRBJ2-5, with TRBD2 matching 10 bases. The trim removed 2 bases at V and 3 bases at J, leaving 6 bases unmatched. This CDR3 spans 16 amino acids. Germline values: CDR1 MGHRA, CDR2 YSYEKL. The CDR3 protein is CASSQNGLAAKETQYF. The DNA of the CDR3 is TGCGCCAGCAGCCAAAACGGACTAGCGGCGAAAGAGACCCAGTACTTC.

The chain uses TRBV3-1 (or the pseudogene TRBV3-2) and TRBJ1-1; a possible D gene is TRBD1 (6 bases). The V and J ends lost 3 bases and 4 bases respectively, with 12 bases between them. The CDR3 loop spans 14 amino acids. In germline, CDR1 is LGHDT, CDR2 YNNKEL (reference sequence). The CDR3 sequence: CASSQGQLGTEAFF. The CDR3 DNA reads as TGTGCCAGCAGCCAGGGACAATTAGGCACTGAAGCTTTCTTT.

The chain links TRBV5-1 to TRBJ1-5; 7 nucleotides line up with TRBD1. V gave up 4 bases and J gave up 0 bases; unmatched junction bases: 4. Germline values: CDR1 SGHRS, CDR2 YFSETQ. This CDR3 comprises 15 residues. The CDR3, as DNA: TGCGCCAGCAGCGGGAGACAGGGTAGCAATCAGCCCCAGCATTTT. Amino acid sequence: CASSGRQGSNQPQHF.

The rearrangement uses TRBV5-1 and TRBJ2-2; 7 positions match TRBD2. V lost 0 bases to trimming and J lost 2 bases; unmatched junction nucleotides: 1. Germline V gives CDR1 SGHRS, CDR2 YFSETQ. The CDR3 contains 15 residues. CDR3 region: CASSLGGGNTGELFF. The DNA for the CDR3 is TGCGCCAGCAGCTTGGGCGGGGGAAACACCGGGGAGCTGTTTTTT.